Listed below are T cell receptor beta chains from one sample, sequenced in a study of blood T cell repertoires in COVID-19. Measured with immunoSEQ multiplex PCR; TCRdb has only the in-frame clones, and not every one. The sample shows approximately 200,000 clones, around three quarters of them seen only once. Sequences were obtained from peripheral blood. These TCRs come from a man aged 60-69 years with active or convalescent COVID-19. The CDR3 runs from the conserved cysteine through the conserved F or W. A D gene is named only where the DNA matches it firmly. The size field is filled for only some rows; it gives once, few, many or a size class.

D gene	V gene	J gene	clone size	CDR3 protein	CDR3 DNA
TRBD2	TRBV7-9	TRBJ2-7	-	CASSSGLADTYEQYF	TGTGCCAGCAGCTCCGGACTAGCCGATACCTACGAGCAGTACTTC
-	TRBV28	TRBJ2-2	once	CASSLRRELFF	TGTGCCAGCAGTTTGCGCCGGGAGCTGTTTTTT
-	TRBV4-2	TRBJ1-2	-	CASSGEGGRGYGYTF	TGTGCCAGCAGCGGAGAAGGGGGAAGGGGCTATGGCTACACCTTC
-	TRBV25-1	TRBJ2-3	-	CASSGGLPDTDTQYF	TGTGCCAGCAGTGGGGGACTTCCCGACACAGATACGCAGTATTTT
TRBD1	TRBV28	TRBJ1-1	-	CASSLSGTGGGFFF	TGTGCCAGCAGTTTATCAGGGACAGGGGGCGGCTTTTTCTTT
TRBD1	TRBV15	TRBJ1-1	-	CATSRGGQGGTEAFF	TGTGCCACCAGCAGGGGGGGACAGGGAGGCACTGAAGCTTTCTTT
TRBD2	TRBV19	TRBJ2-2	-	CASSPGLAGVIFTGELFF	TGTGCCAGTAGCCCGGGACTAGCGGGAGTAATCTTCACCGGGGAGCTGTTTTTT
-	TRBV18	TRBJ2-1	-	CASSARASDYNEQFF	TGTGCCAGCTCCGCCCGGGCTAGCGATTACAATGAGCAGTTCTTC
TRBD1	TRBV3-1/TRBV3-2	TRBJ2-2	-	CASSRRQGDTGELFF	TGTGCCAGCAGCCGACGACAGGGCGACACCGGGGAGCTGTTTTTT
TRBD1	TRBV29-1	TRBJ1-4	few	CSALDRESSNEKLFF	TGCAGCGCCTTGGACAGGGAGAGTAGTAATGAAAAACTGTTTTTT
-	TRBV9	TRBJ1-2	-	CASSVATGLGNGYTF	TGTGCCAGCAGCGTAGCTACAGGGCTTGGGAATGGCTACACCTTC
TRBD1	TRBV3-1/TRBV3-2	TRBJ2-5	-	CASSQAGQGEETQYF	TGTGCCAGCAGCCAAGCGGGACAGGGAGAAGAGACCCAGTACTTC
-	TRBV7-9	TRBJ2-2	-	CASSLDARRAGPAGELFF	TGTGCCAGCAGCTTGGACGCTCGGAGGGCCGGTCCGGCCGGGGAGCTGTTTTTT
-	TRBV4-2	TRBJ2-4	-	CASSQEGGVKNIQYF	TGTGCCAGCAGCCAAGAAGGCGGGGTCAAAAACATTCAGTACTTC
TRBD1	TRBV27	TRBJ1-2	-	CASSPFLHRGPSYGYTF	TGTGCCAGCAGTCCTTTCCTCCACAGGGGGCCTAGCTATGGCTACACCTTC
-	TRBV10-3	TRBJ1-2	-	CAISESGAGGYTF	TGTGCCATCAGTGAGTCGGGGGCCGGGGGCTACACCTTC
-	TRBV12-3/TRBV12-4	TRBJ1-3	-	CASSSSSGNTIYF	TGTGCCAGCAGTTCGTCAAGCGGAAACACCATATATTTT
-	TRBV24-1	TRBJ2-7	-	CATSDRFGPSEQYF	TGTGCCACCAGTGATAGATTTGGGCCCTCCGAGCAGTACTTC
-	TRBV10-3	TRBJ2-7	-	CAIQELRSSYEQYF	TGTGCCATTCAAGAACTCCGGAGCTCCTACGAGCAGTACTTC
-	TRBV5-1	TRBJ1-1	-	CASSRYTGMNTEAFF	TGCGCCAGCAGTAGATACACAGGTATGAACACTGAAGCTTTCTTT
TRBD1	TRBV3-1/TRBV3-2	TRBJ2-7	-	CASSQTGGDEQYF	TGTGCCAGCAGCCAAACAGGGGGCGACGAGCAGTACTTC
-	TRBV12-3/TRBV12-4	TRBJ2-2	few	CASSLGSGELFF	TGTGCCAGCAGTTTGGGGAGCGGGGAGCTGTTTTTT
-	TRBV28	TRBJ1-5	-	CASSPPGAGNQPQHF	TGTGCCAGCAGTCCCCCAGGGGCTGGCAATCAGCCCCAGCATTTT
-	TRBV6-4	TRBJ1-5	-	CASTEGGMSNQPQHF	TGTGCCAGCACCGAGGGAGGGATGAGCAATCAGCCCCAGCATTTT
-	TRBV9	TRBJ1-1	-	CASSVSGRNTEAFF	TGTGCCAGCAGCGTATCAGGGCGGAACACTGAAGCTTTCTTT
-	TRBV27	TRBJ1-5	-	CASKVQGSNQPQHF	TGTGCCAGCAAGGTACAGGGAAGCAATCAGCCCCAGCATTTT
-	TRBV9	TRBJ1-1	-	CASSEEPGSTEAFF	TGTGCCAGCAGCGAGGAACCCGGGAGCACTGAAGCTTTCTTT
TRBD1	TRBV18	TRBJ1-1	-	CASSTGTGHMNTEAFF	TGTGCCAGCTCAACCGGGACAGGCCACATGAACACTGAAGCTTTCTTT
-	TRBV11-3	TRBJ1-5	-	CASSLEDGIRNQPQHF	TGTGCCAGCAGCTTAGAGGACGGGATCCGCAATCAGCCCCAGCATTTT
-	TRBV29-1	TRBJ2-1	-	CSVEPQVQGEQFF	TGCAGCGTTGAACCGCAGGTTCAGGGTGAGCAGTTCTTC
-	TRBV10-3	TRBJ1-1	few	CAARDPNTEAFF	TGTGCCGCCAGGGATCCGAACACTGAAGCTTTCTTT
-	TRBV19	TRBJ2-3	-	CASSLGLADTQYF	TGTGCCAGTAGTCTGGGGCTAGCAGATACGCAGTATTTT
-	TRBV7-9	TRBJ2-1	-	CASSSPLVAGLYNEQFF	TGTGCCAGCAGCTCACCTCTGGTAGCTGGCCTTTACAATGAGCAGTTCTTC
-	TRBV11-3	TRBJ1-4	-	CASSLVQGRNEKLFF	TGTGCCAGCAGCTTAGTGCAGGGGCGGAATGAAAAACTGTTTTTT
-	TRBV7-2	TRBJ1-4	-	CASRSGEKLFF	TGTGCCAGCCGTTCGGGGGAAAAACTGTTTTTT
-	TRBV28	TRBJ1-6	-	CASSLRSPLHF	TGTGCCAGCAGTTTGAGGTCACCCCTCCACTTT
-	TRBV20-1	TRBJ2-5	-	CSASVANQETQYF	TGCAGTGCTAGTGTCGCTAATCAAGAGACCCAGTACTTC